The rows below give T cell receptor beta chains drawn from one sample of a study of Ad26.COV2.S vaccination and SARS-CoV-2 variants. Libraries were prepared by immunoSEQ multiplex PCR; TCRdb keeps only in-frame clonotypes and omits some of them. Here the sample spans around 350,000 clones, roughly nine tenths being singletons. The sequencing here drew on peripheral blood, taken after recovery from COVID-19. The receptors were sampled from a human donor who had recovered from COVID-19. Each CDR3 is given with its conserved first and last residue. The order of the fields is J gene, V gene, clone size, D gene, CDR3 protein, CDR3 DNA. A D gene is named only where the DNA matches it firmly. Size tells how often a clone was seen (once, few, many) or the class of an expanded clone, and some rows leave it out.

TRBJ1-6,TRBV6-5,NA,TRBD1,CASSDRGESPLHF,TGTGCCAGCAGCGACAGGGGTGAATCACCCCTCCACTTT
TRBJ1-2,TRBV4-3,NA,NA,CASSQEPREGYTF,TGCGCCAGCAGCCAAGAGCCCAGGGAGGGCTACACCTTC
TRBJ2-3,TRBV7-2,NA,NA,CASTREGLRTDTQYF,TGTGCCAGCACCCGCGAGGGCCTTAGGACAGATACGCAGTATTTT
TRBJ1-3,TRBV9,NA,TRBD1,CASSGGTGESSGNTIYF,TGTGCCAGCAGCGGGGGGACAGGGGAGAGCTCTGGAAACACCATATATTTT
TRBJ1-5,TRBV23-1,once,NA,CASSRLQSYQPQHF,TGCGCCAGCAGTCGATTACAGTCTTATCAGCCCCAGCATTTT
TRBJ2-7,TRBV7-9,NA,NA,CASSHPGSSYEQYF,TGTGCCAGCAGCCACCCTGGGAGCTCCTACGAGCAGTACTTC
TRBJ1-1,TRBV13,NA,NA,CASSLLVGGNTEAFF,TGTGCCAGCAGCTTATTAGTAGGGGGGAACACTGAAGCTTTCTTT
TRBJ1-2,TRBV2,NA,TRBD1,CASSEEGGGYTF,TGTGCCAGCAGTGAAGAAGGGGGCGGCTACACCTTC
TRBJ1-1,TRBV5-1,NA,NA,CASRAIGSRNTEAFF,TGCGCCAGCAGGGCGATCGGTTCGAGAAACACTGAAGCTTTCTTT
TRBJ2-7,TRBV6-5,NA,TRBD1,CASRMTGSPTYEQYF,TGTGCCAGCAGGATGACAGGGTCCCCAACCTACGAGCAGTACTTC